This entry lists 31 T cell receptor beta chains sequenced from one sample in a study of blood T cell repertoires in COVID-19. Using immunoSEQ multiplex PCR, the repertoire was profiled, and TCRdb retains in-frame clones only, with some absent. This sample has around 160,000 clones, with almost 85% found just once. Input material: PBMCs or T cells enriched from blood (not recorded which). The receptors originated from a man aged 45 to 65 who had recovered from COVID-19.

The V gene is TRBV28, the J gene TRBJ1-2; TRBD1 matches at 8 bases. This CDR3 region has 14 residues. Germline V lookup: CDR1 MDHEN, CDR2 SYDVKM. J was trimmed by 8 bases and V by 6 bases; bases with no gene match: 11. The CDR3 here is CASRPATGVGGYTF. In DNA, the CDR3 is TGTGCCAGCAGGCCCGCGACAGGGGTCGGAGGCTACACCTTC.

V gene TRBV7-2 combines with J gene TRBJ2-1; maybe TRBD2 (7 bases). V dropped 7 bases and J dropped 7 bases, with 23 bases sitting between them. The CDR3 sequence is 16 residues long. The germline gives CDR1 SGHTA, CDR2 FQGNSA. In DNA form, the CDR3 reads TGTGCCAGCAACCAGGTTTGGGGGGGGGCAGTAAATGAGCAGTTCTTC. Protein product: CASNQVWGGAVNEQFF.

The chain joins TRBV5-6 to TRBJ1-1, with D hard to call. Deletions cut 0 bases from V and 9 bases from J, with 6 bases between. The CDR3 consists of 11 residues. Germline V CDR1 and CDR2: SGHDT, YYEEEE. DNA of the CDR3: TGTGCCAGCAGCTTGGGAGGAAAAGCTTTCTTT. Its translation: CASSLGGKAFF.

The chain is built from TRBV27 and TRBJ2-7; D may be TRBD1 (6 bases). This CDR3 contains 12 residues. Trimming took off 5 bases at V and 1 base at J, with 6 bases between the two ends. Germline V gene sequence: CDR1 MNHEY, CDR2 SMNVEV (reference sequence). The CDR3 is CASSTGSYEQYF. The CDR3 DNA is TGTGCCAGCAGTACAGGGTCCTACGAGCAGTACTTC.

CDR3 bases: TGTGCCAGCAGTGAATTTAACCTAAATCAGCCCCAGCATTTT. It is translated as CASSEFNLNQPQHF. The V call is TRBV2, the J call TRBJ1-5, with no clear D. The germline V gene encodes CDR1 SNHLY and CDR2 FYNNEI. Trimming removed 2 bases at V and 4 bases at J, with 9 bases between. The CDR3 has 14 residues.

On this clone: This same CDR3 is encoded by further DNA sequences in the sample. The V and J genes are TRBV30 and TRBJ1-3, with no clear D. The germline gives CDR1 GTSNPN, CDR2 SVGIG (reference sequence). CDR3 length: 14 amino acids. The V gene lost 0 bases and the J gene lost 7 bases, with 13 bases spanning the gap. This CDR3 reads CAWSVGGFGNTIYF. CDR3 nucleotides: TGTGCCTGGAGTGTAGGAGGGTTTGGGAACACCATATATTTT.

This clone was detected only once. The V and J genes are TRBV11-2 and TRBJ1-1; 8 bases map to TRBD1. Germline values: CDR1 SGHAT, CDR2 FQNNGV. Trimming took 4 bases from V and 6 from J; bases not matched to a gene: 7. The CDR3 totals 14 residues. The CDR3 reads CASSSGQGVAEAFF. The CDR3, as DNA: TGTGCCAGCAGCTCCGGACAGGGAGTCGCTGAAGCTTTCTTT.

This clone was counted a few times. The rearrangement uses TRBV7-2 and TRBJ2-5, with D perhaps matching TRBD2 (6 bases). V lost 1 base and J lost 4, with 16 bases in between. Germline loops: CDR1 SGHTA, CDR2 FQGNSA. The CDR3 is 16 residues long. The CDR3 DNA follows: TGTGCCAGCAGCTTAGTTAGGCTAGCGAGGTCAGAGACCCAGTACTTC. It specifies CASSLVRLARSETQYF.

The chain recombines TRBV14 with TRBJ2-5; perhaps TRBD1 as D (6 bases). Germline V lookup: CDR1 SGHDN, CDR2 FVKESK. The V and J ends lost 4 bases and 2 bases respectively, with 14 bases between them. This CDR3 has 15 residues. CDR3 loop: CASSPIRTGQETQYF. For the CDR3, the DNA is TGTGCCAGCAGCCCCATACGAACAGGGCAAGAGACCCAGTACTTC.

This sequence joins TRBV15 and TRBJ1-2; no reliable D call. V gave up 3 bases and J gave up 0 bases, with 11 bases separating them. This CDR3 spans 15 amino acids. Per the germline V gene, CDR1 is LNHNV and CDR2 is YYDKDF (reference sequence). The CDR3 region has the DNA TGTGCCACCAGCAGGGAGGGATCTCCTAACTATGGCTACACCTTC. It translates to CATSREGSPNYGYTF.

The V call is TRBV11-1, the J call TRBJ2-7; possibly TRBD1 for D (6 bases). Germline V gene data show CDR1 as SGHAT and CDR2 as FQDESV (reference sequence). The CDR3 is 15 residues long. Trimming removed 2 bases from V and 0 bases from J, with 11 bases in between. CDR3 in DNA: TGTGCCAGCAGCTTAAGAGACAGGAGCTCCTACGAGCAGTACTTC. It specifies CASSLRDRSSYEQYF.

This clone occurred once. The same CDR3 is also encoded by other DNA sequences in this sample. V is TRBV5-1 and J is TRBJ1-6, with 10 bases identical to TRBD1. Trimming removed 0 bases from V and 7 bases from J; junction bases left unmatched: 4. CDR3 size: 16 residues. The germline gives CDR1 SGHRS, CDR2 YFSETQ. CDR3 region: CASSLEWTGGNSPLHF. The CDR3 bases are TGCGCCAGCAGCTTGGAATGGACAGGGGGAAATTCACCCCTCCACTTT.

This chain uses TRBV5-1 with TRBJ1-5, with TRBD1 matching over 10 bases. The CDR3 length is 14 residues. V lost 4 bases, J lost 7 bases, and 5 bases stayed unmatched. CDR1 and CDR2 (germline): SGHRS, YFSETQ. As DNA, the CDR3 is TGCGCCAGCAGCCCCGGGACAGGGGTCCAGCCCCAGCATTTT. It is translated as CASSPGTGVQPQHF.

CDR3 amino acids: CASSPLNRRQRDTQYF. The CDR3 region has the DNA TGTGCCAGCTCACCGCTAAACCGGCGGCAACGCGATACGCAGTATTTT. The rearrangement joins TRBV18 to TRBJ2-3; D gene ambiguous. In germline, CDR1 is KGHSH, CDR2 LQKENI. The CDR3 runs 16 residues. The germline V and J ends were trimmed by 3 bases and 6 bases, with 19 bases remaining between them. The whole variable domain, filled in from reference TRBV18 and TRBJ2-3, reads NAGVMQNPRHLVRRRGQEARLRCSPMKGHSHVYWYRQLPEEGLKFMVYLQKENIIDESGMPKERFSAEFPKEGPSILRIQQVVRGDSAAYFCASSPLNRRQRDTQYFGPGTRLTVL.

The table lists this clone with a count of one. This chain uses TRBV5-1 with TRBJ2-3; 12 bases align to TRBD2. J gave up 2 bases and V 4 bases, and 11 bases lay outside the gene matches. The CDR3 spans 18 residues. CDR1 and CDR2 (germline): SGHRS, YFSETQ. The CDR3 region is CASSPRLAGDLNTDTQYF. DNA of the CDR3: TGCGCCAGCAGCCCCCGACTAGCGGGGGACCTTAACACAGATACGCAGTATTTT.

The V call is TRBV19, the J call TRBJ1-1; D possibly corresponds to TRBD1 (5 bases). Trimming left V 7 bases short and J 1 base short, with 10 bases between. The length of the CDR3 is 13 residues. Germline-derived CDR1 and CDR2 are LNHDA and SQIVND (reference sequence). The CDR3 DNA reads TGTGCCAGTAAGCTAGGACAGAACACTGAAGCTTTCTTT. This gives the protein CASKLGQNTEAFF.

This chain links TRBV3-1 (or the pseudogene TRBV3-2) with TRBJ1-6; no firm D call. CDR1 LGHDT and CDR2 YNNKEL come from the germline V gene (reference sequence). The CDR3 loop spans 13 amino acids. The V end was cut by 1 base, the J end by 10 bases, with 8 bases between. As DNA, the CDR3 is TGTGCCAGCAGCCAAGTAATAGAGTCACCCCTCCACTTT. Encoded protein: CASSQVIESPLHF.

The chain recombines TRBV3-1 (or the pseudogene TRBV3-2) with TRBJ1-3; no reliable D call. The CDR3 totals 13 residues. The germline CDR1 and CDR2 sequences are LGHDT and YNNKEL (reference sequence). V lost 3 bases and J 4 bases, leaving 7 bases between the germline ends. This CDR3 reads CASSQATGNTIYF. The CDR3, as DNA: TGTGCCAGCAGCCAGGCGACAGGAAACACCATATATTTT.

The CDR3, as DNA: TGTGCCAGCAGCCCGACAGGGACCACTGAAGCTTTCTTT. It yields the protein CASSPTGTTEAFF. The chain uses TRBV28 and TRBJ1-1, with TRBD1 identical over 7 bases. Germline lookup yields CDR1 MDHEN and CDR2 SYDVKM. J gave up 4 bases and V 6 bases, and 5 bases lay outside the gene matches. CDR3 size: 13 residues.

V usage is TRBV28 and J usage is TRBJ2-5; D uncertain. V lost 3 bases to trimming and J lost 4 bases, with 15 bases between them. The CDR3 covers 15 residues. Germline V gives CDR1 MDHEN, CDR2 SYDVKM. CDR3 sequence: CASSLGQGVAETQYF. The CDR3, as DNA: TGTGCCAGCAGTTTGGGTCAAGGAGTTGCAGAGACCCAGTACTTC. Complete variable domain (other parts from reference TRBV28 and TRBJ2-5): DVKVTQSSRYLVKRTGEKVFLECVQDMDHENMFWYRQDPGLGLRLIYFSYDVKMKEKGDIPEGYSVSREKKERFSLILESASTNQTSMYLCASSLGQGVAETQYFGPGTRLLVL.

The gene calls are TRBV5-1 and TRBJ2-5, with TRBD2 identical over 9 bases. V trimming: 2 bases; J trimming: 4 bases; junction bases outside the gene matches: 6. This CDR3 spans 15 amino acids. CDR1 SGHRS and CDR2 YFSETQ come from the germline V gene. Here the CDR3 DNA reads TGCGCCAGCAGCTTCGCCAGCGGGGGGAGAGAGACCCAGTACTTC. This sequence encodes CASSFASGGRETQYF.

This rearrangement joins TRBV20-1 to TRBJ2-1; 8 bases are a match to TRBD2. The CDR3 loop spans 14 amino acids. The V gene end was trimmed by 3 bases and the J gene end by 5 bases; junction bases not matched to a gene: 6. Germline V CDR1 and CDR2: DFQATT, SNEGSKA (reference sequence). This CDR3 is CSASMRGANNEQFF. The CDR3 nucleotides are TGCAGTGCTAGTATGCGGGGGGCAAACAATGAGCAGTTCTTC.

This rearrangement joins TRBV18 to TRBJ1-2; D is ambiguous. CDR1 and CDR2 (germline): KGHSH, LQKENI. V was clipped by 3 bases and J by 6 bases, with 11 bases between them. The CDR3 covers 13 residues. CDR3 DNA sequence: TGTGCCAGCTCACCTGGAGGTTCTAATGGCTACACCTTC. This encodes CASSPGGSNGYTF.

The table lists this clone with a few counts. V and J are TRBV29-1 and TRBJ2-3, with D perhaps matching TRBD2 (6 bases). This CDR3 comprises 13 residues. V was pared by 4 bases and J by 1 base, with 9 bases between. Germline V gene lookup returns CDR1 SQVTM and CDR2 ANQGSEA. CDR3 DNA sequence: TGCAGCGTTGGGGGAGGTGGCACAGATACGCAGTATTTT. This encodes CSVGGGGTDTQYF.

This clone was detected a few times. The gene calls are TRBV5-5 and TRBJ1-3; D is undetermined. CDR3 length: 14 amino acids. Trimming removed 0 bases at V and 0 bases at J, with 4 bases between. CDR1 and CDR2 from the germline V gene are SGHKS and YYEKEE (reference sequence). CDR3 residues: CASSLAPSGNTIYF. In nucleotides, the CDR3 is TGTGCCAGCAGCTTGGCTCCCTCTGGAAACACCATATATTTT.

The genes are TRBV4-2 and TRBJ2-3; TRBD2 matches at 7 bases. The CDR3 covers 17 residues. The germline V gene encodes CDR1 LGHNA and CDR2 YNFKEQ. Losses at the gene ends were 0 bases for V and 3 bases for J; bases not matched to a gene: 9. The chain's CDR3 is CASSQDLPSGWTDTQYF. The CDR3 DNA reads as TGTGCCAGCAGCCAAGATCTGCCTAGCGGATGGACAGATACGCAGTATTTT.

The chain recombines TRBV9 with TRBJ1-6; D call uncertain. The V end lost 0 bases, the J end lost 0 bases, and 10 bases lay between the germline ends. The CDR3 runs 17 residues. From germline, CDR1 is SGDLS and CDR2 YYNGEE. The CDR3 bases are TGTGCCAGCAGCGTAGGGGCTTTTAGCTCCTATAATTCACCCCTCCACTTT. Translated: CASSVGAFSSYNSPLHF.

This clone appeared a few times. The chain carries TRBV5-1 and TRBJ2-5; D gene uncertain. V lost 2 bases and J lost 0, with 2 bases in between. Germline CDR1 reads SGHRS; CDR2 reads YFSETQ. The CDR3 covers 12 residues. The CDR3: CASSFYQETQYF. DNA of the CDR3: TGCGCCAGCAGCTTCTACCAAGAGACCCAGTACTTC.

This clone was recorded once. The rearrangement links TRBV20-1 to TRBJ1-2; D might be TRBD1 (5 bases). Germline V gene lookup returns CDR1 DFQATT and CDR2 SNEGSKA (reference sequence). The V gene lost 3 bases and the J gene lost 7 bases, with 18 bases spanning the gap. The CDR3 has 14 amino acids. CDR3 amino acids: CSASSPDISGGYTF. In nucleotides, the CDR3 is TGCAGTGCTAGTAGCCCGGACATCTCAGGTGGCTACACCTTC.

This chain uses TRBV7-2 with TRBJ2-3; D remains unclear. This CDR3 region has 14 residues. The germline V gene has CDR1 SGHTA and CDR2 FQGNSA. Trimming left V 1 base short and J 5 bases short, with 10 bases between. CDR3 DNA sequence: TGTGCCAGCAGCTTAGTTAATAGCTTAGATACGCAGTATTTT. Translating it yields CASSLVNSLDTQYF.

In this sample, this clone turned up once. The CDR3 spells CASSPGDSNEQFF. CDR3 sequence (DNA): TGTGCCAGCTCTCCCGGGGACAGCAATGAGCAGTTCTTC. The chain carries TRBV27 and TRBJ2-1; 7 bases are a match to TRBD1. V shed 8 bases and J 6 bases; nucleotides not matched to a gene: 7. Germline V lookup: CDR1 MNHEY, CDR2 SMNVEV (reference sequence). This CDR3 region has 13 residues.